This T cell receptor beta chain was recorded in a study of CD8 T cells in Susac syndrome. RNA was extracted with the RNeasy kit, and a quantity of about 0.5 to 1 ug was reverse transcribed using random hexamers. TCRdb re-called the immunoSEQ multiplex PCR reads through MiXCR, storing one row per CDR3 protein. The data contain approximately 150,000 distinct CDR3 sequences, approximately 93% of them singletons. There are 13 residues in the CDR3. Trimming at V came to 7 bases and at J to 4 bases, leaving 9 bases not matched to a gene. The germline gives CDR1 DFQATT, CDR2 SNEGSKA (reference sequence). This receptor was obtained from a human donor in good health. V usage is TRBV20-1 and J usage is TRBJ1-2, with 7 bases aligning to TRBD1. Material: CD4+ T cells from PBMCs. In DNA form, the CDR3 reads TGCAGTGGGTTGAGACAGGGTGGCTATGGCTACACCTTC. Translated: CSGLRQGGYGYTF.